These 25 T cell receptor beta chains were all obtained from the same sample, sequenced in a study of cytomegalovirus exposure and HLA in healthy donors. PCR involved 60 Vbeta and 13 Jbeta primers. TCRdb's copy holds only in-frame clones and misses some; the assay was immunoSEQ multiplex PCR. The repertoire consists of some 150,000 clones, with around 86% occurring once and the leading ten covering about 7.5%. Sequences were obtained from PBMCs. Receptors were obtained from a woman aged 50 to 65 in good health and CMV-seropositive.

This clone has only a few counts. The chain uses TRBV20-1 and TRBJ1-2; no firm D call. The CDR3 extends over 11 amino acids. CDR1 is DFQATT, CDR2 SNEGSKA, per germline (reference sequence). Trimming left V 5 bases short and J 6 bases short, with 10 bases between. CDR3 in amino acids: CSAFSEDGYTF. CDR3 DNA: TGCAGTGCTTTTTCGGAGGATGGCTACACCTTC.

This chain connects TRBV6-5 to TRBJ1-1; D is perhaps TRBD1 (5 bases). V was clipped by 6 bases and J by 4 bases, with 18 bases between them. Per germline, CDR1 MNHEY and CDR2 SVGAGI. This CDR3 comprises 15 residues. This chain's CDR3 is CASRRLGLTVTEAFF. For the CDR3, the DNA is TGTGCCAGCAGACGGTTGGGCCTGACAGTCACTGAAGCTTTCTTT.

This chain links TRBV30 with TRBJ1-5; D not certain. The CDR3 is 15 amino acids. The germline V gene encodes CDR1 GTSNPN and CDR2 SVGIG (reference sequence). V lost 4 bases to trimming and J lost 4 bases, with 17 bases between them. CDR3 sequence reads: CAWTPGYGKNQPQHF. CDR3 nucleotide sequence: TGTGCCTGGACTCCCGGGTACGGGAAAAATCAGCCCCAGCATTTT.

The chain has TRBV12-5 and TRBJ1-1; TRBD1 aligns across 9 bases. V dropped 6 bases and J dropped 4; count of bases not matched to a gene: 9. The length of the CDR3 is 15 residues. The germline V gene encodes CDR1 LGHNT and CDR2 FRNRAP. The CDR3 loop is CASGGTGISPTEAFF. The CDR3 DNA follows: TGTGCTAGTGGGGGGACAGGGATTTCCCCCACTGAAGCTTTCTTT.

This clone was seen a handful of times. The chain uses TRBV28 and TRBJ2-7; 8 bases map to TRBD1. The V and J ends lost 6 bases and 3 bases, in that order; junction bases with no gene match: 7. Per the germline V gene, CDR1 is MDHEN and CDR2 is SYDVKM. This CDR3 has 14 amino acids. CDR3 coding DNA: TGTGCCAGCAGCCAAGTGACAGGGGACTACGAGCAGTACTTC. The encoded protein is CASSQVTGDYEQYF.

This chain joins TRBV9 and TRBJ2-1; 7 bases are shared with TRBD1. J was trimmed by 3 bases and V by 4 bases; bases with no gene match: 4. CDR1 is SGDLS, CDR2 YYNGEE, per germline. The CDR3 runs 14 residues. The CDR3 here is CASSLRTGYNEQFF. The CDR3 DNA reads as TGTGCCAGCAGCCTCCGGACAGGCTACAATGAGCAGTTCTTC.

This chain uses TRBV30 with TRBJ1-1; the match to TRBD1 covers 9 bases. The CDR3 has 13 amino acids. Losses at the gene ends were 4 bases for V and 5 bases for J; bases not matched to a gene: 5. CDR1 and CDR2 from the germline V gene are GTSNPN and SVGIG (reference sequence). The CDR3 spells CAWTGQGWTEAFF. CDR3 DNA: TGTGCCTGGACAGGACAGGGGTGGACTGAAGCTTTCTTT.

The CDR3 region is CASSLIGGTEAFF. CDR3 DNA sequence: TGTGCCAGCAGCTTAATCGGGGGCACTGAAGCTTTCTTT. The chain uses TRBV11-2 and TRBJ1-1; D is possibly TRBD1 (5 bases). V gave up 2 bases and J gave up 4 bases, with 8 bases separating them. The V gene's germline CDR1 is SGHAT and CDR2 FQNNGV. The CDR3 spans 13 residues. Complete variable domain (other parts from reference TRBV11-2 and TRBJ1-1): EAGVAQSPRYKIIEKRQSVAFWCNPISGHATLYWYQQILGQGPKLLIQFQNNGVVDDSQLPKDRFSAERLKGVDSTLKIQPAKLEDSAVYLCASSLIGGTEAFFGQGTRLTVV.

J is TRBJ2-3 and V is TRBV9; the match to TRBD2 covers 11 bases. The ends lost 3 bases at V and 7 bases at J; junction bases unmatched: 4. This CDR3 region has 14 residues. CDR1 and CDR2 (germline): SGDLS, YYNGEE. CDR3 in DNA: TGTGCCAGCAGCGATAGCGGGGGGGTCAATACGCAGTATTTT. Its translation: CASSDSGGVNTQYF. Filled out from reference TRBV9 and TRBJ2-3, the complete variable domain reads DSGVTQTPKHLITATGQRVTLRCSPRSGDLSVYWYQQSLDQGLQFLIQYYNGEERAKGNILERFSAQQFPDLHSELNLSSLELGDSALYFCASSDSGGVNTQYFGPGTRLTVL.

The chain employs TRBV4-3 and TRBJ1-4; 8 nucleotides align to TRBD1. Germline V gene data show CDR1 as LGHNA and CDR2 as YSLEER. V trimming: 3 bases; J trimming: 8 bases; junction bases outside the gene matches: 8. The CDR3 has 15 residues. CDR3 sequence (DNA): TGCGCCAGCAGCCATAGGACAGGGACGGGGGAAAAACTGTTTTTT. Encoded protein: CASSHRTGTGEKLFF.

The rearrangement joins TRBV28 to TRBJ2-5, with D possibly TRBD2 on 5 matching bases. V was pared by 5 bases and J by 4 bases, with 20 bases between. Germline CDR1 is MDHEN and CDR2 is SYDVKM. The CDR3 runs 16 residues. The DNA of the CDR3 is TGTGCCAGCAGTCCCCCATCACGGGGTCTGGGAGAGACCCAGTACTTC. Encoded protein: CASSPPSRGLGETQYF.

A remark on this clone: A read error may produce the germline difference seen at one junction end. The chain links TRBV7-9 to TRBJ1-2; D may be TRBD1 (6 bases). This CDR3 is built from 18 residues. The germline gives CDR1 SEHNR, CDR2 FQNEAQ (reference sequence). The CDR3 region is CSSSLRSVGQRIDYGYTF. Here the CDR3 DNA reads TGTTCCAGCAGCTTGAGATCGGTCGGACAGAGGATTGACTATGGCTACACCTTC.

The CDR3 is CASRPDRGRGTGELFF. The CDR3 nucleotides are TGTGCCAGCAGGCCCGACAGGGGGCGCGGCACCGGGGAGCTGTTTTTT. The chain has TRBV7-9 and TRBJ2-2; TRBD1 matches 10 bases. The CDR3 sequence is 16 residues long. The V gene end was trimmed by 6 bases and the J gene end by 4 bases; junction bases not matched to a gene: 8. Germline CDR1 and CDR2: SEHNR and FQNEAQ (reference sequence).

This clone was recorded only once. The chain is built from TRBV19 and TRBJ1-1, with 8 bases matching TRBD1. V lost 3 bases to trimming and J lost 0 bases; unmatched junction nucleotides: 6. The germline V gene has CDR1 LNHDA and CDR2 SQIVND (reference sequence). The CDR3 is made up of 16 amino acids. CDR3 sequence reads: CASSIGAGGMNTEAFF. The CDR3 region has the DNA TGTGCCAGTAGTATTGGGGCAGGGGGCATGAACACTGAAGCTTTCTTT.

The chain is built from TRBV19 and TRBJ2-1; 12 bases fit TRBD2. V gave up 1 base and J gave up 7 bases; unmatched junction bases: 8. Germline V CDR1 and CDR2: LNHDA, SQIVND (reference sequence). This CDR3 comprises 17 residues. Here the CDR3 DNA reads TGTGCCAGTAGTATAGGCGTACTAGCGGGAGGTGAAAATGAGCAGTTCTTC. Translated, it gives CASSIGVLAGGENEQFF.

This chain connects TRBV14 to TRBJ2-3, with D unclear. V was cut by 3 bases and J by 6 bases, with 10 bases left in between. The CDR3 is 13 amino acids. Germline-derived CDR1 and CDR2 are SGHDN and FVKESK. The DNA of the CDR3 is TGTGCCAGCAGCCATCTCACTGCCGATACGCAGTATTTT. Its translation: CASSHLTADTQYF. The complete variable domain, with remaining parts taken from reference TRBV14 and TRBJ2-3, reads EAGVTQFPSHSVIEKGQTVTLRCDPISGHDNLYWYRRVMGKEIKFLLHFVKESKQDESGMPNNRFLAERTGGTYSTLKVQPAELEDSGVYFCASSHLTADTQYFGPGTRLTVL.

The CDR3 region is CASSQDGTGDSPLHF. The DNA of the CDR3 is TGCGCCAGCAGCCAAGATGGGACAGGAGATTCACCCCTCCACTTT. J is TRBJ1-6 and V is TRBV4-3; TRBD1 matches 8 bases. Germline lookup yields CDR1 LGHNA and CDR2 YSLEER. There are 15 residues in the CDR3. J was trimmed by 8 bases and V by 0 bases; bases with no gene match: 3.

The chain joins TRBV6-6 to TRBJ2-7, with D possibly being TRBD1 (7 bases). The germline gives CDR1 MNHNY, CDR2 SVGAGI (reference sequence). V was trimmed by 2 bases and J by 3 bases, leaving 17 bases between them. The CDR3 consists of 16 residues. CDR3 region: CASSYASNRGGYEQYF. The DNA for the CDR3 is TGTGCCAGCAGTTACGCATCCAACAGGGGAGGCTACGAGCAGTACTTC.

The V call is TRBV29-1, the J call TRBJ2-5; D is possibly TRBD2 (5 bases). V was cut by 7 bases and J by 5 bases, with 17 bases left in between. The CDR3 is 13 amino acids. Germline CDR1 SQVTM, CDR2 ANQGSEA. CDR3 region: CSALTGWYETQYF. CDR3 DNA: TGCAGCGCACTCACGGGGTGGTACGAGACCCAGTACTTC.

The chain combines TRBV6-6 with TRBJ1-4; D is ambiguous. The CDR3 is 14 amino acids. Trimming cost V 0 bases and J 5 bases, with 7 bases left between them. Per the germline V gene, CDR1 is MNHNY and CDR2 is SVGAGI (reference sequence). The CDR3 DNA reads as TGTGCCAGCAGTTACTCGGGCTCAAATGAAAAACTGTTTTTT. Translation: CASSYSGSNEKLFF.

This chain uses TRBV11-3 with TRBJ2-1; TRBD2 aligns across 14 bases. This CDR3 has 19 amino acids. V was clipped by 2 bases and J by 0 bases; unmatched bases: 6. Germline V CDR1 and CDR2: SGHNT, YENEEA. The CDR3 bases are TGTGCCAGCAGCTTATCCGGGACTAGCGGGAGTCCCTCCTACAATGAGCAGTTCTTC. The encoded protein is CASSLSGTSGSPSYNEQFF.

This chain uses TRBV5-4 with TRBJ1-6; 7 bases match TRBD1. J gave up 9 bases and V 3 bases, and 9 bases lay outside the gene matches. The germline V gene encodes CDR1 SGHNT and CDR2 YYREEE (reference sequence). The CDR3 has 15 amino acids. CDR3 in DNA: TGTGCCAGCAGCTCCCGACAGGGATCGTTTTCACCCCTCCACTTT. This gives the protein CASSSRQGSFSPLHF.

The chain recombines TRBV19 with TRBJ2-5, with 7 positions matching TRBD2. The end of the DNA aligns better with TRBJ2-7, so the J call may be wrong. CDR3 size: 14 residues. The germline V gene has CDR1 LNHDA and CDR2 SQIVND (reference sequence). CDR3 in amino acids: CASRLAAGAYEQYF. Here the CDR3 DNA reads TGTGCCAGTAGGCTAGCGGCAGGAGCCTACGAGCAGTACTTC.

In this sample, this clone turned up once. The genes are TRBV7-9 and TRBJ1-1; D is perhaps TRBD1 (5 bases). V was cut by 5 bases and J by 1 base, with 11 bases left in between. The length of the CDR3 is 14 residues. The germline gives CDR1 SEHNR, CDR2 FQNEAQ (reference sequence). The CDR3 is CASSLGLENTEAFF. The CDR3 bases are TGTGCCAGCAGCCTGGGACTGGAGAACACTGAAGCTTTCTTT.

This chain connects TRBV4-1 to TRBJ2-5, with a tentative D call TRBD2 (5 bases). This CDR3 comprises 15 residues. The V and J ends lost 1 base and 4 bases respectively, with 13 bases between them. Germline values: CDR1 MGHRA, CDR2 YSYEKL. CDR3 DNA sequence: TGCGCCAGCAGCCAAGCGGGCCTAGCTGGAGAGACCCAGTACTTC. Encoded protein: CASSQAGLAGETQYF.